One and the same sample provided the 19 T cell receptor beta chains below, sequenced in a study of response to subunit inactivated influenza vaccine. TCRdb reprocessed the RT-PCR reads via MiXCR and lists one record per CDR3 protein. The sample contains 500,000 to 650,000 distinct CDR3 sequences, approximately 7.1% of which appear only once. The sequencing here drew on PBMCs from blood, taken roughly 24 months after vaccination. These receptors all stem from a man in his fifties or sixties who received an inactivated influenza vaccine.

In this sample, this clonotype turned up a few times. The rearrangement links TRBV4-1 to TRBJ2-7; D tentatively fits TRBD1 or TRBD2 (5 bases each). Trimming removed 3 bases at V and 3 bases at J, with 15 bases between. The CDR3 extends over 15 amino acids. The germline gives CDR1 MGHRA, CDR2 YSYEKL. Here the CDR3 reads CASSQGPRDVYEQYF. DNA of the CDR3: TGCGCCAGCAGCCAGGGGCCCCGGGACGTCTACGAGCAGTACTTC.

This clonotype was observed a handful of times. This sequence joins TRBV11-2 and TRBJ2-3; the D gene is possibly TRBD1 (5 bases). This CDR3 is 13 amino acids long. V gave up 4 bases and J gave up 8 bases, with 13 bases separating them. Germline values: CDR1 SGHAT, CDR2 FQNNGV. Here the CDR3 DNA reads TGTGCCAGCAGCTCATCTTCAGGGATTACGCAGTATTTT. Its protein product is CASSSSSGITQYF.

This clonotype was counted ten times or more. The CDR3 nucleotides read TGCAGCGCATCCTTACAAGAGACCCAGTACTTC. It yields the protein CSASLQETQYF. V usage is TRBV29-1 and J usage is TRBJ2-5; D gene uncertain. This CDR3 is 11 amino acids long. CDR1 is SQVTM, CDR2 ANQGSEA, per germline. With 7 bases removed from V and 2 bases from J, the gap between germline ends came to 8 bases.

This clonotype has at least ten counts. The genes are TRBV12-3 or TRBV12-4 and TRBJ2-5; no definite D call. CDR3 length: 13 amino acids. The germline V and J ends were trimmed by 1 base and 5 bases, with 8 bases remaining between them. The CDR3 loop is CASSLGIGETQYF. The CDR3, as DNA: TGTGCCAGCAGTTTAGGAATAGGGGAGACCCAGTACTTC.

In its sample, this clonotype was seen a few times. The chain has TRBV5-1 and TRBJ2-7; the match to TRBD2 covers 7 bases. CDR1 is SGHRS and CDR2 is YFSETQ in the germline V gene. Germline trimming cut 0 bases from V and 5 bases from J; bases unmatched to any gene: 5. This CDR3 is 14 amino acids long. CDR3 in amino acids: CASSLVSLANEQYF. The CDR3 DNA reads as TGCGCCAGCAGCTTGGTTTCACTAGCGAACGAGCAGTACTTC.

This clonotype was seen a few times. The genes are TRBV6-1 and TRBJ2-7; no clear D. Germline V lookup: CDR1 MNHNS, CDR2 SASEGT. The CDR3 loop spans 13 amino acids. V was shortened by 6 bases and J by 6 bases, with 15 bases between the two germline ends. The CDR3 loop reads CASRPRLYGEQYF. Here the CDR3 DNA reads TGTGCCAGCAGGCCACGCCTTTATGGCGAGCAGTACTTC.

The rearrangement uses TRBV28 and TRBJ1-1; no reliable D call. CDR3 length equals 15 residues. The V gene lost 5 bases and the J gene lost 2 bases, with 15 bases spanning the gap. Germline V gene lookup returns CDR1 MDHEN and CDR2 SYDVKM. The CDR3 nucleotides read TGTGCCAGCAGTGTTCCGGGAGTTTCCAACACTGAAGCTTTCTTT. Protein sequence: CASSVPGVSNTEAFF. The variable domain in full, completed from reference TRBV28 and TRBJ1-1, reads DVKVTQSSRYLVKRTGEKVFLECVQDMDHENMFWYRQDPGLGLRLIYFSYDVKMKEKGDIPEGYSVSREKKERFSLILESASTNQTSMYLCASSVPGVSNTEAFFGQGTRLTVV.

The CDR3 protein is CATSMTGLNEQFF. As DNA, the CDR3 is TGTGCCACCAGCATGACGGGATTGAATGAGCAGTTCTTC. The chain carries TRBV15 and TRBJ2-1, with a possible D match to TRBD2 (5 bases). The V end lost 4 bases, the J end lost 7 bases, and 11 bases lay between the germline ends. Germline V gene sequence: CDR1 LNHNV, CDR2 YYDKDF (reference sequence). The CDR3 has 13 amino acids. The full variable domain, completed using reference TRBV15 and TRBJ2-1, is DAMVIQNPRYQVTQFGKPVTLSCSQTLNHNVMYWYQQKSSQAPKLLFHYYDKDFNNEADTPDNFQSRRPNTSFCFLDIRSPGLGDTAMYLCATSMTGLNEQFFGPGTRLTVL.

This clonotype has ten or more counts. The chain combines TRBV12-3 or TRBV12-4 with TRBJ2-1, with TRBD1 identical over 7 bases. This CDR3 region has 15 residues. V dropped 5 bases and J dropped 6; count of bases not matched to a gene: 10. The CDR3 spells CASSTRQGLGNEQFF. The CDR3, as DNA: TGTGCCAGCAGTACCAGACAGGGCCTTGGCAATGAGCAGTTCTTC.

The CDR3 nucleotides are TGCAGCGTTGACAGTCCCACGGGACAGGCTAACTATGGCTACACCTTC. Its protein product is CSVDSPTGQANYGYTF. The chain links TRBV29-1 to TRBJ1-2; 8 positions agree with TRBD1. Trimming cost V 3 bases and J 0 bases; bases outside gene matches: 9. The CDR3 is made up of 16 amino acids. The germline CDR1 and CDR2 sequences are SQVTM and ANQGSEA.

J is TRBJ2-2 and V is TRBV5-1; 9 bases fit TRBD2. V gave up 5 bases and J gave up 1 base; unmatched junction bases: 9. Germline CDR1 reads SGHRS; CDR2 reads YFSETQ. This CDR3 region has 17 residues. The CDR3 protein is CASRAGGGARNTGELFF. The DNA of the CDR3 is TGCGCCAGCAGAGCAGGCGGGGGGGCCAGGAACACCGGGGAGCTGTTTTTT.

This clonotype appeared a few times. V and J are TRBV5-5 and TRBJ2-1, with 9 bases aligning to TRBD1. Per germline, CDR1 SGHKS and CDR2 YYEKEE (reference sequence). Trimming took 2 bases from V and 4 from J; bases not matched to a gene: 7. The CDR3 loop spans 16 amino acids. In DNA form, the CDR3 reads TGTGCCAGCAGCTTTAGACAGGGGGGTTTATACAATGAGCAGTTCTTC. As protein: CASSFRQGGLYNEQFF.

This clonotype turned up a few times. The gene calls are TRBV6-2 or TRBV6-3 and TRBJ2-5, with D possibly TRBD2 on 6 matching bases. The CDR3 spans 18 residues. V was trimmed by 0 bases and J by 5 bases, leaving 22 bases between them. Germline assignment: CDR1 MNHEY and CDR2 SVGEGT. Here the CDR3 reads CASSYSFDQAPGGETQYF. CDR3 bases: TGTGCCAGCAGTTACTCGTTCGACCAAGCCCCAGGAGGGGAGACCCAGTACTTC.

This clonotype was detected only a few times. V gene TRBV20-1 combines with J gene TRBJ1-3; D is perhaps TRBD1 (5 bases). Germline V CDR1 and CDR2: DFQATT, SNEGSKA (reference sequence). This CDR3 has 13 residues. V gave up 6 bases and J gave up 2 bases, with 11 bases separating them. In nucleotides, the CDR3 is TGCAGTGCATGGGACTTCGCTGGAAACACCATATATTTT. It is translated as CSAWDFAGNTIYF.

The chain employs TRBV12-3 or TRBV12-4 and TRBJ2-2; D gene uncertain. This CDR3 comprises 14 residues. Trimming took 3 bases from V and 4 from J, leaving 9 bases between them. CDR3 region: CASSFGRLTGELFF. As DNA, the CDR3 is TGTGCCAGCAGTTTCGGCAGACTCACCGGGGAGCTGTTTTTT.

This clonotype came up a few times. The chain is built from TRBV28 and TRBJ2-7; 10 bases line up with TRBD2. CDR1 is MDHEN and CDR2 is SYDVKM in the germline V gene. This CDR3 region has 15 residues. V was pared by 6 bases and J by 3 bases, with 8 bases of the junction left unmatched. The CDR3: CASRPVSGGRYEQYF. The CDR3 bases are TGTGCCAGCAGGCCTGTTAGCGGGGGGCGCTACGAGCAGTACTTC.

This clonotype has a count of ten or more. The rearrangement joins TRBV5-1 to TRBJ2-4; 7 bases line up with TRBD1. The length of the CDR3 is 20 residues. After removal of 1 base from V and 0 bases from J, the junction contained 16 bases not matched to a gene. Germline CDR1 SGHRS, CDR2 YFSETQ. CDR3 protein: CASSLSGGTSDLLAKNIQYF. The DNA for the CDR3 is TGCGCCAGCAGCTTGTCAGGGGGTACCTCGGACCTTTTAGCCAAAAACATTCAGTACTTC.

At least ten counts were recorded for this clonotype. This sequence joins TRBV2 and TRBJ1-1; 7 bases map to TRBD1. CDR3 length: 15 amino acids. After removal of 6 bases from V and 0 bases from J, the junction contained 7 bases not matched to a gene. CDR1 and CDR2 (germline): SNHLY, FYNNEI. The CDR3 protein is CASRKGAGMNTEAFF. In DNA form, the CDR3 reads TGTGCCAGCAGAAAGGGGGCAGGGATGAACACTGAAGCTTTCTTT.

There are many counts of this clonotype. The chain uses TRBV12-3 or TRBV12-4 and TRBJ2-7; tentatively, D is TRBD1 or TRBD2 (5 bases each). V lost 6 bases to trimming and J lost 2 bases, with 17 bases between them. This CDR3 is built from 15 residues. In DNA, the CDR3 is TGTGCCAGCAGACACCGGGACGGAAAAACCTACGAGCAGTACTTC. Translating it yields CASRHRDGKTYEQYF.